This TCR beta chain appears in the sequencing data of a study of T cell responses to AZD1222 COVID-19 vaccine. As concerns this clone: The antigen remains undetermined.

The V gene's germline CDR1 is LNHDA and CDR2 SQIVND (reference sequence). This CDR3 has 16 amino acids. Trimming at V came to 6 bases and at J to 2 bases, leaving 8 bases not matched to a gene. Findings and caveats of the study: Rises in breadth and depth of Spike-specific TCRs came after two AZD1222 doses. Vaccine-associated CD4 TCRs spanned spike, dominant at 160-218 and 743-854. Donors, mostly white British, included more females; clonal diversity was possibly underestimated. Only a handful of AZD1222 recipients, more than 5 in all, had baseline seropositivity.

The repertoire was sequenced with immunoSEQ multiplex PCR; TCRdb's copy has only in-frame clones and lacks some. The table includes fewer than 130,000 clones, 70% to 90% detected once. The rearrangement joins TRBV19 to TRBJ2-5, with 11 bases that match TRBD2. The sequence was obtained from an adult who received the AZD1222 COVID-19 vaccine. The sequencing here drew on peripheral blood, taken 28 days after the second AZD1222 dose. CDR3 coding DNA: TGTGCCAGTAGCTTCTCCGGGACTAGCGGACAAGAGACCCAGTACTTC. It yields the protein CASSFSGTSGQETQYF.